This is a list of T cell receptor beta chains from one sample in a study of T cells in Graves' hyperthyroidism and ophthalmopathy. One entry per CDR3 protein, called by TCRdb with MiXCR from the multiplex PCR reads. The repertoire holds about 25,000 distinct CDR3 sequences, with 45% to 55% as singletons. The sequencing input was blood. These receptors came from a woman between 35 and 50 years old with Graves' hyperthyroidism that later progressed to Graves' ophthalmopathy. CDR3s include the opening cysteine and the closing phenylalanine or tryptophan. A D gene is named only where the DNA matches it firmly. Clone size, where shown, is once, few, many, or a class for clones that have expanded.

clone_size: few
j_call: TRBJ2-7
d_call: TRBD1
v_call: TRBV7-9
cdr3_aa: CASRGTGVYEQYF
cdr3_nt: TGTGCCAGCAGAGGAACAGGGGTGTACGAGCAGTACTTC

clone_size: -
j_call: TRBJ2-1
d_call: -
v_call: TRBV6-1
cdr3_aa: CASSGQLDYNEQFF
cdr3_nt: TGTGCCAGCAGTGGACAGCTAGATTACAATGAGCAGTTCTTC

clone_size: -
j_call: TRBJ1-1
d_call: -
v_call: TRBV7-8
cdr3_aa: CASSLNPVPTAEAFF
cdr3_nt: TGTGCCAGCAGCTTAAATCCAGTCCCGACGGCTGAAGCTTTCTTT

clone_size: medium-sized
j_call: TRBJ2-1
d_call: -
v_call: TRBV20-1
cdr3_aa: CSARADHYNEQFF
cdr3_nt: TGCAGTGCTAGAGCGGACCACTACAATGAGCAGTTCTTC

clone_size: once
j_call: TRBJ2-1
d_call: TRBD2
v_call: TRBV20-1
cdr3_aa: CSAEAGLSNEQFF
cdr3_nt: TGCAGTGCGGAAGCGGGATTAAGCAATGAGCAGTTCTTC

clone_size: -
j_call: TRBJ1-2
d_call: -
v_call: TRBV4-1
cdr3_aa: CASSQEARNNYGYTF
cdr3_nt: TGCGCCAGCAGCCAAGAGGCACGGAACAACTATGGCTACACCTTC

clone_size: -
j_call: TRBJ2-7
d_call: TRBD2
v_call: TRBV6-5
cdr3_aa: CASSEGGESYEQYF
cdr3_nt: TGTGCCAGCAGTGAGGGAGGGGAGTCCTACGAGCAGTACTTC

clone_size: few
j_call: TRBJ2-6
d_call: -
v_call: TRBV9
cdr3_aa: CASSAQGLGNTGANVLTF
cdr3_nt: TGTGCCAGCAGCGCACAGGGATTAGGGAACACCGGGGCCAACGTCCTGACTTTC

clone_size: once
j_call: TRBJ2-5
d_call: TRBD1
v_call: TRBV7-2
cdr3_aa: CASSLTTGTMETQYF
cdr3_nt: TGTGCCAGCAGCTTAACGACAGGGACAATGGAGACCCAGTACTTC

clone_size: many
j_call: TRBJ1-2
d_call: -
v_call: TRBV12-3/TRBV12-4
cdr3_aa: CASSLPYPDLGGYTF
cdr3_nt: TGTGCCAGCAGTCTTCCTTACCCAGACCTAGGTGGCTACACCTTC

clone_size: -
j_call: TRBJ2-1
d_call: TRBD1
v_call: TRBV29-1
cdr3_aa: CSVVRDRGPAEQSF
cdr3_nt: TGCAGCGTTGTCCGGGACAGGGGGCCAGCTGAGCAGTCCTTC

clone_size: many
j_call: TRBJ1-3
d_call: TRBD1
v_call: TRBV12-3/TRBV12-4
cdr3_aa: CASSPGQGRNTIYF
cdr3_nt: TGTGCCAGCAGTCCGGGACAGGGGAGAAACACCATATATTTT

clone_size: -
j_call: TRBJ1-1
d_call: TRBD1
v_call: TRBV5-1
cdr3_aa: CASRVGQGTMNTEAFF
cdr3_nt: TGCGCCAGCAGGGTGGGACAGGGGACTATGAACACTGAAGCTTTCTTT

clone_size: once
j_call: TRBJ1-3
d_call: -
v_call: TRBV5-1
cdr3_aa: CASRTTSGTTYF
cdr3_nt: TGCGCCAGCAGGACTACTAGCGGGACCACATATTTT

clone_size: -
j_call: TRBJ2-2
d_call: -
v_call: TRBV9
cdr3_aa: CASSVDLGPELFF
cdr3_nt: TGTGCCAGCAGCGTAGATTTAGGCCCGGAGCTGTTTTTT

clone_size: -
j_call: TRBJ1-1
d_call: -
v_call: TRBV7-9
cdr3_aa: CASSFFQGGMNTEAFF
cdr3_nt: TGTGCCAGCAGCTTTTTTCAGGGTGGTATGAACACTGAAGCTTTCTTT

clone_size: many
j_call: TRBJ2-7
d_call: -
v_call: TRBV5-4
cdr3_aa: CASSRTGPPKSYEQYF
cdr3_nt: TGTGCCAGCAGCCGAACTGGACCTCCCAAAAGCTACGAGCAGTACTTC

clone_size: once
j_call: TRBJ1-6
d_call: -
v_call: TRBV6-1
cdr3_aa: CASSGEGVGSYNSPLHF
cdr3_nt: TGTGCCAGCAGTGGGGAGGGAGTGGGCTCCTATAATTCACCCCTCCACTTT

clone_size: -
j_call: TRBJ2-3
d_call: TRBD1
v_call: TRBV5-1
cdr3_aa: CASSPRGQGSTDTQYF
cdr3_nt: TGCGCCAGCAGCCCCCGGGGACAGGGTAGCACAGATACGCAGTATTTT

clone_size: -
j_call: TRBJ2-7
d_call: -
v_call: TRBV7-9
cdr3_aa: CASSGRTNNEQYF
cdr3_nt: TGTGCCAGCAGCGGACGGACGAATAACGAGCAGTACTTC

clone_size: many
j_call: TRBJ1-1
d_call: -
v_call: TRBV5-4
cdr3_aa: CASSRTPGVDQTTAFF
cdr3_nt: TGTGCCAGCAGCAGGACCCCCGGGGTAGACCAGACTACGGCTTTCTTT

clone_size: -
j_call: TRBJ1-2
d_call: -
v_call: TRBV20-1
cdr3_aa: CSARDPGGSDYGYTF
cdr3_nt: TGCAGTGCTAGAGACCCGGGCGGGTCGGACTATGGCTACACCTTC

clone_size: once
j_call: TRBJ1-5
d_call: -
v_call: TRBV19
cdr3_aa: CASSPRRTQGQPQHF
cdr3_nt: TGTGCCAGTAGTCCAAGGAGAACCCAGGGGCAGCCCCAGCATTTT

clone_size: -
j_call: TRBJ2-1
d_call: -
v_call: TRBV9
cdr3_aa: CASSVLSGSLNEQFF
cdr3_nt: TGTGCCAGCAGCGTACTTAGCGGCTCACTCAATGAGCAGTTCTTC

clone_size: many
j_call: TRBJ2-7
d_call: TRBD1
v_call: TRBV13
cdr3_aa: CASSLRTGYAEQYF
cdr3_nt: TGTGCCAGCAGCTTACGGACAGGCTACGCCGAGCAGTACTTC

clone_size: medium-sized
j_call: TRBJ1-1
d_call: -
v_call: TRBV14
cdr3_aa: CASSQDRVEAFF
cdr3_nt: TGTGCCAGCAGCCAAGATCGCGTGGAAGCTTTCTTT

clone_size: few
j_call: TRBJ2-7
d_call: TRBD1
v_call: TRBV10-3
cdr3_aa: CAISESTGKNEQYF
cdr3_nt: TGTGCCATCAGTGAGTCGACAGGGAAAAACGAGCAGTACTTC

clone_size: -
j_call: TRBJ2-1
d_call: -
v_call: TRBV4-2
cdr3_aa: CASSQEGGNEQFF
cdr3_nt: TGTGCTAGCAGCCAAGAGGGAGGCAATGAGCAGTTCTTC

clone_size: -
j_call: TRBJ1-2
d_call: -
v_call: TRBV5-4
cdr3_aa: CASSLETYYTF
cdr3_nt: TGTGCCAGCAGCTTAGAGACATACTACACCTTC

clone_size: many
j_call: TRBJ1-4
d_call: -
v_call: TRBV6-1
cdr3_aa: CASSQGGGGEKLFF
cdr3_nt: TGTGCCAGCAGCCAAGGGGGGGGCGGTGAAAAACTGTTTTTT

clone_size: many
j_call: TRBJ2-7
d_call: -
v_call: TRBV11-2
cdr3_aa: CASSLSKGTTYEQYF
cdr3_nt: TGTGCCAGCAGCTTATCAAAAGGAACTACCTACGAGCAGTACTTC

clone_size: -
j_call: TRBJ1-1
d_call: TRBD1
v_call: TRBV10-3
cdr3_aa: CAIRGQGGTEAFF
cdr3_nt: TGTGCCATCAGAGGACAGGGTGGTACTGAAGCTTTCTTT

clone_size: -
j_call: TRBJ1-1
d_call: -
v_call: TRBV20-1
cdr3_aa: CSAGRPQNTEAFF
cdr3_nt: TGCAGTGCTGGCAGGCCACAAAACACTGAAGCTTTCTTT

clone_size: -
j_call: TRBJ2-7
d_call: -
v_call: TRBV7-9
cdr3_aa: CASSLGDRSGDEQYF
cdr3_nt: TGTGCCAGCAGCTTAGGGGACCGGTCAGGCGACGAGCAGTACTTC

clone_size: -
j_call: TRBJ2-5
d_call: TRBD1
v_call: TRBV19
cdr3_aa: CASSIGQVSRPTQYF
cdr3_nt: TGTGCCAGTAGTATCGGACAGGTGTCCCGTCCGACCCAGTACTTC

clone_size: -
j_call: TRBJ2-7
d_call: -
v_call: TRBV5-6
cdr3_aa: CASSLGLNYEQYF
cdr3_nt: TGTGCCAGCAGCTTGGGACTGAACTACGAGCAGTACTTC

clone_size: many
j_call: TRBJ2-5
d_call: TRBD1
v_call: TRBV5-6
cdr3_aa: CASSLTGEETQYF
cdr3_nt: TGTGCCAGCAGCCTGACAGGGGAAGAGACCCAGTACTTC

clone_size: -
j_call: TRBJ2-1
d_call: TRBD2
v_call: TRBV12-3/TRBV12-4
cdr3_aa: CASSPPPSGKGNEQFF
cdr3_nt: TGTGCCAGCAGCCCTCCCCCTAGCGGGAAGGGGAATGAGCAGTTCTTC

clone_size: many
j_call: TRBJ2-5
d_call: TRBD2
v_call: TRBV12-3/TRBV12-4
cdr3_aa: CASSLGGLETQYF
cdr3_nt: TGTGCCAGCAGTTTGGGGGGGTTAGAGACCCAGTACTTC

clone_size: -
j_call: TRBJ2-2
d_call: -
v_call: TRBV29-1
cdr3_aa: CSVEVLGGNTGELFF
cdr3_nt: TGCAGCGTTGAAGTTCTCGGAGGGAACACCGGGGAGCTGTTTTTT

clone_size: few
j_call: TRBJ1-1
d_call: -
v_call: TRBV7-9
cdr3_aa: CASSLDGNTEASF
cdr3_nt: TGCGCCAGCAGCCTTGACGGGAACACTGAAGCTTCCTTT